A selection of T cell receptor beta chains follows, all from one sample in a study of response to subunit inactivated influenza vaccine. TCRdb itself ran the RT-PCR reads through MiXCR, one entry per CDR3 protein. The sample lists roughly 630,000 distinct CDR3 sequences, around 13% occurring once. Here the sequenced sample was PBMCs from blood, taken 14 to 15 days before vaccination. These receptors were taken from a man aged 50 to 59 who received an inactivated influenza vaccine. Each CDR3 is given with its conserved first and last residue. A D gene is named only where the DNA matches it firmly.

v_call: TRBV6-4; d_call: .; j_call: TRBJ2-2; cdr3_aa: CASSPMAGWSTGELFF
v_call: TRBV6-1; d_call: TRBD1; j_call: TRBJ2-2; cdr3_aa: CASSKSGTVGFKTGELFF
v_call: TRBV29-1; d_call: .; j_call: TRBJ1-1; cdr3_aa: CSVVYSLGTEAFF
v_call: TRBV4-3; d_call: TRBD1; j_call: TRBJ1-2; cdr3_aa: CASSQERGQGYYGYTF
v_call: TRBV5-1; d_call: TRBD1; j_call: TRBJ2-1; cdr3_aa: CASSSPGQNYNEQFF
v_call: TRBV6-1; d_call: TRBD2; j_call: TRBJ2-7; cdr3_aa: CASSRILAAPSYEQYF
v_call: TRBV2; d_call: TRBD2; j_call: TRBJ2-7; cdr3_aa: CAREGTSGSYEQYF
v_call: TRBV7-9; d_call: .; j_call: TRBJ1-5; cdr3_aa: CASQAGVNQPQHF
v_call: TRBV4-2; d_call: .; j_call: TRBJ2-7; cdr3_aa: CASSQDLGSSFSYEQYF
v_call: TRBV7-6; d_call: TRBD2; j_call: TRBJ2-3; cdr3_aa: CASSLWTSARVPDTQYF
v_call: TRBV4-3; d_call: .; j_call: TRBJ2-7; cdr3_aa: CASSHHLGADSYEQYF
v_call: TRBV10-3; d_call: TRBD1; j_call: TRBJ1-6; cdr3_aa: CAISEGTGNNSPLHF
v_call: TRBV5-1; d_call: .; j_call: TRBJ2-2; cdr3_aa: CASSFILGTNTGELFF